The 9 T cell receptor beta chains listed next were all sequenced from one sample in a study of regulatory T cells in long-lasting Graves disease. The time point: newly diagnosed GD, antithyroid drugs for less than 3 months. The TCR library was made from RNA extracted from PBMCs. Library construction for TCR beta used iRepertoire HTBI primers and Arm-PCR of CDR3 regions. TCRdb used MiXCR to reprocess the multiplex PCR reads, holding one entry per CDR3 protein. The profile shows 440,000 or so distinct CDR3 sequences, approximately 15% of them singletons. These same data were also listed under a study on T cells in Graves' hyperthyroidism and ophthalmopathy.

The source was peripheral blood mononuclear cells (PBMCs), collected at new diagnosis, from a patient treated with antithyroid drugs. The receptor source for this set is a woman aged 30 to 39 with Graves disease.

This clonotype was detected only a few times. The CDR3 sequence is CASSLVVAGGPAYEQYF. The CDR3 DNA sequence: TGTGCCAGCAGCTTAGTGGTAGCGGGAGGGCCTGCCTACGAGCAGTACTTC. The chain has TRBV7-6 and TRBJ2-7, with 11 bases aligning to TRBD2. The CDR3 spans 17 residues. Germline CDR1 SGHVS, CDR2 FNYEAQ. The trim removed 1 base at V and 2 bases at J, leaving 7 bases unmatched.

The table lists this clonotype with a few counts. V usage is TRBV4-1 and J usage is TRBJ2-1, with 7 bases aligning to TRBD1. Germline assignment: CDR1 MGHRA and CDR2 YSYEKL. This CDR3 has 13 residues. With V trimmed by 4 bases and J by 6 bases, 3 bases remained unmatched. The DNA for the CDR3 is TGCGCCAGCAGCCCAACAGGGGCCAATGAGCAGTTCTTC. It specifies CASSPTGANEQFF.

This clonotype has a count of ten or more. The J gene is TRBJ2-1, the V gene TRBV28; no definite D call. The CDR3 totals 13 residues. The V gene's germline CDR1 is MDHEN and CDR2 SYDVKM. The V gene lost 8 bases and the J gene lost 0 bases, with 8 bases spanning the gap. CDR3 nucleotides: TGTGCCAGCCGTGATTACTCCTACAATGAGCAGTTCTTC. Translated, it gives CASRDYSYNEQFF.

Many counts were recorded for this clonotype. V and J are TRBV2 and TRBJ1-2; maybe TRBD1 (6 bases). Germline lookup yields CDR1 SNHLY and CDR2 FYNNEI. V was shortened by 6 bases and J by 4 bases, with 15 bases between the two germline ends. The CDR3 is 14 residues long. This CDR3 reads CASSADSQTYGYTF. The CDR3 coding sequence is TGTGCCAGCAGCGCGGACAGCCAAACCTATGGCTACACCTTC.

This clonotype was counted ten times or more. The chain joins TRBV11-1 to TRBJ2-3; D is possibly TRBD1 (5 bases). V was clipped by 5 bases and J by 8 bases, with 17 bases between them. Germline V CDR1 and CDR2: SGHAT, FQDESV (reference sequence). The CDR3 is made up of 14 amino acids. CDR3 sequence reads: CASSQGPGQGTQYF. The CDR3 DNA reads TGTGCCAGCAGCCAAGGGCCCGGGCAGGGTACGCAGTATTTT.

This clonotype was seen at least ten times. This chain uses TRBV6-2 or TRBV6-3 with TRBJ1-2, with D possibly being TRBD1 (6 bases). Germline lookup yields CDR1 MNHEY and CDR2 SVGEGT. This CDR3 region has 15 residues. V lost 4 bases to trimming and J lost 4 bases, with 16 bases between them. In nucleotides, the CDR3 is TGTGCCAGCAGTTCCTCGGGGGCGGGTAGCTATGGCTACACCTTC. Translation gives CASSSSGAGSYGYTF.

V gene TRBV7-9 combines with J gene TRBJ2-7, with 10 bases aligning to TRBD2. The CDR3 contains 18 residues. The V gene's germline CDR1 is SEHNR and CDR2 FQNEAQ (reference sequence). Germline trimming cut 4 bases from V and 1 base from J; bases unmatched to any gene: 13. Here the CDR3 reads CASSSPPSSGRASYEQYF. The CDR3 DNA reads TGTGCCAGCAGCTCCCCTCCTTCTAGCGGGAGAGCGTCCTACGAGCAGTACTTC.

The table lists this clonotype with a few counts. Because it lacks the conserved phenylalanine or tryptophan at the end, this CDR3 is likely a read error. CDR3 amino acids: CSARDPSGLQETQYL. CDR3 DNA sequence: TGCAGTGCTAGAGATCCCAGCGGGCTCCAAGAGACCCAGTACCTC. The chain is built from TRBV20-1 and TRBJ2-5, with a possible D match to TRBD2 (6 bases). V lost 0 bases to trimming and J lost 1 base, with 12 bases between them. Per germline, CDR1 DFQATT and CDR2 SNEGSKA (reference sequence). The CDR3 is made up of 15 amino acids.

The V call is TRBV20-1, the J call TRBJ2-7; D possibly corresponds to TRBD2 (5 bases). V shed 1 base and J shed 2 bases, with 15 bases lying between them. The CDR3 spans 15 residues. Germline lookup yields CDR1 DFQATT and CDR2 SNEGSKA (reference sequence). The CDR3 reads CSARGPPSGAYEQYF. The CDR3, as DNA: TGCAGTGCTAGAGGCCCTCCGAGCGGAGCCTACGAGCAGTACTTC.